In its sample, the clone carrying this T cell receptor (beta chain) was seen a few times. V dropped 3 bases and J dropped 0 bases, with 12 bases sitting between them. Germline V gives CDR1 SNHLY, CDR2 FYNNEI. The CDR3 extends over 16 amino acids. The sample belongs to a study of blood T cell repertoires in COVID-19. Study details: COVID-19 samples from acute and convalescent phases originated in the United States, Italy and Spain. The cDNA or gDNA used as material had been derived from T cells, B-cell-depleted T cells, or PBMCs.

As handled by the study authors: Estimates of nucleated cell counts were drawn from the amplification of reference gene primers. Clones were read by immunoSEQ multiplex PCR, and TCRdb kept only the in-frame ones, dropping some. The V and J calls and clone size come from that table; D and trimming were worked out from the DNA. In the table there are roughly 190,000 clones, approximately 89% of which are singletons. The source of this sequence is a woman aged 55 to 70 with acute or convalescent COVID-19. V and J are TRBV2 and TRBJ1-5; D is perhaps TRBD1 (6 bases). Input material: peripheral blood. CDR3 bases: TGTGCCAGCAGTGATTTGGGGGCGGATAGCAATCAGCCCCAGCATTTT. Its protein product is CASSDLGADSNQPQHF.